What follows are 29 T cell receptor beta chains derived from one specimen sequenced in a study of cytomegalovirus exposure and HLA in healthy donors. This PCR relied on a set of 60 Vbeta primers and 13 Jbeta primers. TCRdb keeps only in-frame clones here, not all; method: immunoSEQ multiplex PCR. Of 150,000 or so clones listed, over 70% are singletons. The sequenced sample consisted of PBMCs. These receptor sequences come from a male donor in good health and CMV-seronegative.

The chain is built from TRBV7-3 and TRBJ1-2, with D perhaps matching TRBD1 (6 bases). CDR1 is SGHTA, CDR2 FQGTGA, per germline. The CDR3 is 14 amino acids. V was shortened by 5 bases and J by 6 bases, with 16 bases between the two germline ends. The CDR3 loop is CASSPTLGGDGYTF. CDR3 sequence (DNA): TGTGCCAGCAGCCCAACCCTAGGGGGGGATGGCTACACCTTC.

The chain carries TRBV6-1 and TRBJ2-5; TRBD1 is a possible D gene (6 bases). This CDR3 region has 17 residues. The germline V gene encodes CDR1 MNHNS and CDR2 SASEGT. V gave up 2 bases and J gave up 6 bases, with 22 bases separating them. CDR3: CASSERTARWDWKTQYF. The CDR3 coding sequence is TGTGCCAGCAGTGAAAGGACAGCCCGGTGGGATTGGAAGACCCAGTACTTC.

The chain employs TRBV11-2 and TRBJ1-6; D gene unclear. CDR3 length: 15 residues. Trimming removed 1 base at V and 7 bases at J, with 11 bases between. Germline lookup yields CDR1 SGHAT and CDR2 FQNNGV. The CDR3 region has the DNA TGTGCCAGCAGCTTAGGGTCCGGGAGGAATTCACCCCTCCACTTT. As protein: CASSLGSGRNSPLHF.

The V call is TRBV9, the J call TRBJ2-7; 8 positions agree with TRBD1. V lost 4 bases and J lost 3; bases outside the gene matches: 9. Germline V gives CDR1 SGDLS, CDR2 YYNGEE. CDR3 length: 15 residues. The CDR3 DNA follows: TGTGCCAGCAGCCCCCAGGCGGGACAGGTCTACGAGCAGTACTTC. Its translation: CASSPQAGQVYEQYF. Full variable domain (missing parts from reference TRBV9 and TRBJ2-7): DSGVTQTPKHLITATGQRVTLRCSPRSGDLSVYWYQQSLDQGLQFLIQYYNGEERAKGNILERFSAQQFPDLHSELNLSSLELGDSALYFCASSPQAGQVYEQYFGPGTRLTVT.

The V call is TRBV6-6, the J call TRBJ1-1, with TRBD1 matching over 7 bases. The CDR3 spans 16 residues. After removal of 2 bases from V and 5 bases from J, the junction contained 11 bases not matched to a gene. CDR1 MNHNY and CDR2 SVGAGI come from the germline V gene (reference sequence). CDR3 in DNA: TGTGCCAGCAGTTACGACCCCCGACAGGGAAGGACTGAAGCTTTCTTT. This gives the protein CASSYDPRQGRTEAFF.

The chain is built from TRBV28 and TRBJ1-2; D unresolved. CDR1 MDHEN and CDR2 SYDVKM come from the germline V gene. This CDR3 is 11 amino acids long. V lost 7 bases and J 5 bases, leaving 8 bases between the germline ends. CDR3 coding DNA: TGTGCCAGCACCTCACTTTATGGCTACACCTTC. Encoded protein: CASTSLYGYTF.

This clone was picked up a small number of times. This chain links TRBV30 with TRBJ1-5; weak D call: TRBD1 (6 bases). The CDR3 sequence is 16 residues long. Germline loops: CDR1 GTSNPN, CDR2 SVGIG (reference sequence). With 3 bases removed from V and 2 bases from J, the gap between germline ends came to 17 bases. The CDR3 DNA sequence: TGTGCCTGGAGCCAGGGGCCAAGGCCCGGCAATCAGCCCCAGCATTTT. It encodes CAWSQGPRPGNQPQHF.

V usage is TRBV18 and J usage is TRBJ1-1, with 9 nucleotides matching TRBD1. This CDR3 spans 15 amino acids. V shed 0 bases and J 4 bases; nucleotides not matched to a gene: 3. Germline V gene sequence: CDR1 KGHSH, CDR2 LQKENI. Written as DNA, the CDR3 is TGTGCCAGCTCACCACCCGGGACAGGGATCACTGAAGCTTTCTTT. It encodes CASSPPGTGITEAFF.

The chain has TRBV28 and TRBJ2-7, with 7 bases identical to TRBD1. The CDR3 loop spans 15 amino acids. CDR1 MDHEN and CDR2 SYDVKM come from the germline V gene. The trim removed 5 bases at V and 3 bases at J, leaving 10 bases unmatched. The CDR3 coding sequence is TGTGCCAGCAGTCAAACCGGGACAGTACACTACGAGCAGTACTTC. This sequence encodes CASSQTGTVHYEQYF.

The J gene is TRBJ2-7, the V gene TRBV10-3; D unresolved. Trimming took 6 bases from V and 3 from J, leaving 9 bases between them. Germline lookup yields CDR1 ENHRY and CDR2 SYGVKD. CDR3 length equals 12 residues. This CDR3 reads CAISSDIYEQYF. In nucleotides, the CDR3 is TGTGCCATCAGCTCTGACATCTACGAGCAGTACTTC.

This chain joins TRBV14 and TRBJ2-3, with D perhaps TRBD1 (7 bases). Germline assignment: CDR1 SGHDN and CDR2 FVKESK. Trimming stripped 3 bases from V and 5 bases from J, with 12 bases between. The CDR3 is made up of 14 amino acids. CDR3: CASSQNRGGDTQYF. Written as DNA, the CDR3 is TGTGCCAGCAGCCAGAACAGGGGAGGAGATACGCAGTATTTT.

This chain connects TRBV30 to TRBJ1-5; 8 positions agree with TRBD1. The CDR3 is 13 residues long. V gave up 4 bases and J gave up 5 bases; unmatched junction bases: 4. Germline values: CDR1 GTSNPN, CDR2 SVGIG (reference sequence). The CDR3 region is CAWTGGLDQPQHF. The DNA of the CDR3 is TGTGCCTGGACAGGGGGCCTCGATCAGCCCCAGCATTTT.

The chain uses TRBV5-1 and TRBJ2-3, with 8 bases lining up with TRBD2. This CDR3 contains 16 residues. V lost 2 bases, J lost 0 bases, and 5 bases stayed unmatched. Germline V gives CDR1 SGHRS, CDR2 YFSETQ. CDR3 sequence reads: CASSFRSGGSTDTQYF. CDR3 nucleotide sequence: TGCGCCAGCAGCTTCCGGAGCGGGGGTAGCACAGATACGCAGTATTTT. Complete variable domain (other parts from reference TRBV5-1 and TRBJ2-3): KAGVTQTPRYLIKTRGQQVTLSCSPISGHRSVSWYQQTPGQGLQFLFEYFSETQRNKGNFPGRFSGRQFSNSRSEMNVSTLELGDSALYLCASSFRSGGSTDTQYFGPGTRLTVL.

The chain is built from TRBV30 and TRBJ2-1; weak D call: TRBD2 (5 bases). V lost 3 bases to trimming and J lost 0 bases, with 9 bases between them. Per germline, CDR1 GTSNPN and CDR2 SVGIG (reference sequence). The CDR3 consists of 14 residues. CDR3 DNA sequence: TGTGCCTGGAGAGGACTTACCTCCTACAATGAGCAGTTCTTC. This encodes CAWRGLTSYNEQFF.

V gene TRBV19 combines with J gene TRBJ2-1; D is perhaps TRBD1 (6 bases). This CDR3 comprises 13 residues. Between the trimmed V and J ends, which lost 5 bases and 8 bases, there was a span of 13 bases. The germline gives CDR1 LNHDA, CDR2 SQIVND (reference sequence). CDR3 sequence: CASSSGQNDEQFF. Here the CDR3 DNA reads TGTGCCAGTAGTTCGGGACAAAACGATGAGCAGTTCTTC.

The chain joins TRBV19 to TRBJ1-1; a possible D gene is TRBD1 (5 bases). Trimming cost V 4 bases and J 4 bases, with 16 bases left between them. This CDR3 contains 15 residues. Germline values: CDR1 LNHDA, CDR2 SQIVND (reference sequence). This chain's CDR3 is CASSRRGGSGTEAFF. CDR3 coding DNA: TGTGCCAGTAGTAGACGCGGGGGTTCGGGCACTGAAGCTTTCTTT.

CDR3 residues: CASSLLDRGSGETQYF. CDR3 bases: TGCGCCAGCAGCTTGCTGGACAGGGGGTCCGGAGAGACCCAGTACTTC. V gene TRBV5-1 combines with J gene TRBJ2-5; 10 bases align to TRBD1. The junction had 7 bases not matched to a gene; V was cut back by 1 base and J by 4 bases. CDR1 and CDR2 (germline): SGHRS, YFSETQ. The CDR3 sequence is 16 residues long.

The chain uses TRBV29-1 and TRBJ2-3; D is unresolved. V lost 7 bases to trimming and J lost 15 bases, with 11 bases between them. This CDR3 has 8 residues. Germline CDR1 reads SQVTM; CDR2 reads ANQGSEA. CDR3 in DNA: TGCAGCGCATCCGGCGGTTATTTT. Translation: CSASGGYF.

Only a few counts were recorded for this clone. This chain links TRBV18 with TRBJ1-1, with 8 bases lining up with TRBD1. The CDR3 covers 17 residues. V was pared by 6 bases and J by 5 bases, with 17 bases of the junction left unmatched. The V gene's germline CDR1 is KGHSH and CDR2 LQKENI. The CDR3 nucleotides read TGTGCCAGCTCCCGCGGACAGGGAAGATCAGCGGGTACTGAAGCTTTCTTT. Translation: CASSRGQGRSAGTEAFF.

V usage is TRBV2 and J usage is TRBJ2-2; D is uncertain. CDR3 size: 15 residues. V lost 4 bases and J 0 bases, leaving 9 bases between the germline ends. CDR1 is SNHLY and CDR2 is FYNNEI in the germline V gene. Here the CDR3 reads CASSGRSANTGELFF. CDR3 DNA sequence: TGTGCCAGCAGTGGCAGGTCGGCGAACACCGGGGAGCTGTTTTTT.

The chain is built from TRBV30 and TRBJ2-5; the match to TRBD2 covers 8 bases. J gave up 5 bases and V 6 bases, and 8 bases lay outside the gene matches. CDR1 is GTSNPN and CDR2 is SVGIG in the germline V gene (reference sequence). CDR3 length equals 13 residues. The CDR3 loop is CACIRGGLETQYF. The CDR3 region has the DNA TGTGCCTGTATCCGGGGGGGCTTGGAGACCCAGTACTTC. Together with reference TRBV30 and TRBJ2-5, the CDR3 gives the full variable domain: SQTIHQWPATLVQPVGSPLSLECTVEGTSNPNLYWYRQAAGRGLQLLFYSVGIGQISSEVPQNLSASRPQDRQFILSSKKLLLSDSGFYLCACIRGGLETQYFGPGTRLLVL.

The chain links TRBV30 to TRBJ2-1; possibly TRBD1 for D (6 bases). CDR1 is GTSNPN, CDR2 SVGIG, per germline (reference sequence). The CDR3 has 14 amino acids. Trimming left V 2 bases short and J 4 bases short, with 12 bases between. In DNA form, the CDR3 reads TGTGCCTGGAGTACAGGGTTCGGGTACAATGAGCAGTTCTTC. This translates into CAWSTGFGYNEQFF.

There are a few counts of this clone. The gene calls are TRBV18 and TRBJ2-1; 8 nucleotides match TRBD2. Germline loops: CDR1 KGHSH, CDR2 LQKENI. The CDR3 consists of 12 residues. The V gene end was trimmed by 11 bases and the J gene end by 6 bases; junction bases not matched to a gene: 6. The CDR3 sequence: CAAGGDFNEQFF. The CDR3 region has the DNA TGTGCCGCCGGGGGGGATTTCAATGAGCAGTTCTTC.

The chain combines TRBV28 with TRBJ2-7; D is possibly TRBD1 (6 bases). Looked up from germline, CDR1 is MDHEN and CDR2 is SYDVKM. V lost 5 bases, J lost 4 bases, and 15 bases lay in between. The CDR3 is 14 amino acids. The CDR3 loop reads CASSASGHLYEQYF. The CDR3 nucleotides read TGTGCCAGCAGTGCCTCGGGACACCTGTACGAGCAGTACTTC.

This clone turned up a few times. This chain joins TRBV28 and TRBJ2-7, with 11 bases that match TRBD2. Trimming took 3 bases from V and 2 from J; bases not matched to a gene: 6. CDR1 MDHEN and CDR2 SYDVKM come from the germline V gene. The CDR3 contains 16 residues. The CDR3 region has the DNA TGTGCCAGCAGTTTTCACCTAGCGGGAGGAGCCTACGAGCAGTACTTC. Its protein is CASSFHLAGGAYEQYF.

This rearrangement joins TRBV14 to TRBJ2-1, with D perhaps TRBD1 (5 bases). Germline CDR1 reads SGHDN; CDR2 reads FVKESK. CDR3 length equals 15 residues. The V gene lost 3 bases and the J gene lost 7 bases, with 16 bases spanning the gap. The CDR3 here is CASSHISNPGNEQFF. The CDR3 DNA follows: TGTGCCAGCAGCCATATCTCCAACCCAGGGAATGAGCAGTTCTTC.

This chain uses TRBV4-1 with TRBJ1-2; weak D call: TRBD1 (5 bases). CDR3 length: 16 amino acids. Trimming pared 4 bases from V and 4 bases from J, leaving 19 bases between. The germline V gene has CDR1 MGHRA and CDR2 YSYEKL. The DNA of the CDR3 is TGCGCCAGCAGCCTCCTTCGGCAGGGCTCGAGCTATGGCTACACCTTC. This sequence encodes CASSLLRQGSSYGYTF.

V is TRBV5-1 and J is TRBJ2-7; perhaps TRBD1 as D (6 bases). The CDR3 extends over 13 amino acids. The germline CDR1 and CDR2 sequences are SGHRS and YFSETQ. V lost 6 bases and J 1 base, leaving 11 bases between the germline ends. The CDR3 coding sequence is TGCGCCAGCAAGACAGGAACTTCCTACGAGCAGTACTTC. It yields the protein CASKTGTSYEQYF.

The chain has TRBV19 and TRBJ1-1, with D possibly being TRBD1 (6 bases). The CDR3 has 16 amino acids. Germline CDR1 reads LNHDA; CDR2 reads SQIVND (reference sequence). Trimming shortened V by 0 bases and J by 3 bases, and 14 bases separated the two germline ends. CDR3 sequence reads: CASSIDLLGAYTEAFF. DNA of the CDR3: TGTGCCAGTAGTATAGATTTATTGGGGGCCTACACTGAAGCTTTCTTT.